This T cell receptor beta chain was documented in a study of neurological immune-mediated disorders. This clonotype was found many times. Its matching antigen is unknown. Notes on the study in general: The phylogenetic placement of 18 of 34 multiple sclerosis patients' repertoires in one related-CDR3 cluster constitutes a possible signature.

The length of the CDR3 is 16 residues. The V end was cut by 5 bases, the J end by 5 bases, with 18 bases between. Germline lookup yields CDR1 SEHNR and CDR2 FQNEAQ (reference sequence). Synthesis of cDNA used 5'RACE (with 10-nucleotide random UMIs). In each sequencing run, over 180 million TCR-beta sequences were generated from 15-18 subjects. MiXCR, run by TCRdb on the 5' RACE reads, gives a single entry per CDR3 protein. The table includes more than 75,000 distinct CDR3 sequences, around 4.6% detected once. The unsorted libraries were made from 2 million PBMCs kept at -80 C. This TCR derives from a woman aged 25 to 45 with multiple sclerosis. Sequences were obtained from PBMCs. This chain uses TRBV7-9 with TRBJ1-4; a possible D gene is TRBD1 (5 bases). In nucleotides, the CDR3 is TGTGCCAGCAGCCCAAGGGACTTCCGGACAAATGAAAAACTGTTTTTT. Encoded protein: CASSPRDFRTNEKLFF.